Each of the 24 T cell receptor beta chains below was sequenced from the same sample in a study of cytomegalovirus exposure and HLA in healthy donors (dated by TCRdb to 2016 to 2017). The library was generated by the immunoSEQ multiplex PCR assay. Drawn from immuneACCESS, this table holds only the in-frame rearrangements with V and J called that TCRdb kept. Clones are partly lost; checked studies trace under half to an unresolved V gene and leave the rest unexplained. The sample yields 180,000 or so clones; roughly 86% were counted once. The ten most abundant clones make up less than 3% of the sample. Sequencing input: PBMCs. The receptors were sampled from a man aged 18 to 30 in good health and CMV-seropositive.

The V gene is TRBV19, the J gene TRBJ2-2; weak D call: TRBD2 (6 bases). The CDR3 spans 14 residues. Germline values: CDR1 LNHDA, CDR2 SQIVND (reference sequence). V was trimmed by 4 bases and J by 4 bases, leaving 10 bases between them. The CDR3 reads CASSTRTTTGELFF. CDR3 sequence (DNA): TGTGCCAGTAGTACCCGGACTACCACCGGGGAGCTGTTTTTT.

The chain is built from TRBV13 and TRBJ2-7; 8 nucleotides line up with TRBD2. The CDR3 totals 14 residues. Trimming cost V 5 bases and J 5 bases; bases outside gene matches: 8. Germline V gives CDR1 PRHDT, CDR2 FYEKMQ (reference sequence). The CDR3 here is CASSPRLARHEQYF. The CDR3 nucleotides read TGTGCCAGCAGCCCCCGACTAGCGAGGCACGAGCAGTACTTC.

The chain is built from TRBV6-5 and TRBJ1-2; possible D gene TRBD1, 5 bases. The V gene lost 7 bases and the J gene lost 2 bases, with 11 bases spanning the gap. Germline values: CDR1 MNHEY, CDR2 SVGAGI. This CDR3 spans 13 amino acids. The chain's CDR3 is CASTGVANYGYTF. The CDR3 DNA is TGTGCCAGCACGGGGGTGGCAAACTATGGCTACACCTTC.

This chain joins TRBV10-3 and TRBJ1-5; D possibly corresponds to TRBD1 (6 bases). The CDR3 consists of 16 residues. Deletions cut 2 bases from V and 5 bases from J, with 16 bases between. Germline CDR1 and CDR2: ENHRY and SYGVKD. CDR3 sequence (DNA): TGTGCCATCAGTGAGACACTAACAGGGTACGATCAGCCCCAGCATTTT. This encodes CAISETLTGYDQPQHF.

The chain carries TRBV5-5 and TRBJ2-1, with 14 positions matching TRBD2. V lost 4 bases, J lost 10 bases, and 7 bases stayed unmatched. The length of the CDR3 is 15 residues. Germline V gene sequence: CDR1 SGHKS, CDR2 YYEKEE (reference sequence). For the CDR3, the DNA is TGTGCCAGCAGCATGACTAGCGGGAGGGGATCCGAGCAGTTCTTC. Its protein is CASSMTSGRGSEQFF. Using reference TRBV5-5 and TRBJ2-1 for the parts outside the CDR3, the full variable domain is DAGVTQSPTHLIKTRGQQVTLRCSPISGHKSVSWYQQVLGQGPQFIFQYYEKEERGRGNFPDRFSARQFPNYSSELNVNALLLGDSALYLCASSMTSGRGSEQFFGPGTRLTVL.

This clone came up once. The V gene is TRBV5-6, the J gene TRBJ1-6; possible D gene TRBD1, 5 bases. Trimming removed 4 bases from V and 9 bases from J, with 11 bases in between. The germline gives CDR1 SGHDT, CDR2 YYEEEE. The CDR3 has 13 residues. The CDR3 nucleotides read TGTGCCAGCAGCCCGGGGGGAGGTTCACCCCTCCACTTT. This sequence encodes CASSPGGGSPLHF.

The V gene is TRBV4-2, the J gene TRBJ2-3; 8 bases match TRBD2. The CDR3 loop spans 16 amino acids. Germline V lookup: CDR1 LGHNA, CDR2 YNFKEQ. The J segment lost 3 bases and the V segment lost 0 bases, leaving 5 bases of the junction unmatched. The CDR3 loop reads CASSQDPPSGTDTQYF. The CDR3 DNA reads as TGTGCCAGCAGCCAAGATCCGCCTAGCGGGACAGATACGCAGTATTTT.

The rearrangement links TRBV7-2 to TRBJ2-7; 12 bases line up with TRBD2. Germline V gene sequence: CDR1 SGHTA, CDR2 FQGNSA. Trimming took 5 bases from V and 2 from J; bases not matched to a gene: 7. The CDR3 is made up of 16 amino acids. CDR3 DNA sequence: TGTGCCAGCAGCCTAGGGACTAGCGGGCTTACCTACGAGCAGTACTTC. It encodes CASSLGTSGLTYEQYF.

The chain joins TRBV7-8 to TRBJ2-1; 9 positions agree with TRBD2. This CDR3 is 17 amino acids long. Germline lookup yields CDR1 SGHVS and CDR2 FQNEAQ. The junction had 13 bases not matched to a gene; V was cut back by 3 bases and J by 7 bases. The CDR3 DNA sequence: TGTGCCAGCAGCTTTGGGGGGCGGACTAGCGCGATTAATGAGCAGTTCTTC. Its translation: CASSFGGRTSAINEQFF.

The rearrangement links TRBV11-2 to TRBJ2-7, with D possibly being TRBD2 (5 bases). Germline V gene sequence: CDR1 SGHAT, CDR2 FQNNGV. Trimming removed 5 bases from V and 3 bases from J, with 17 bases in between. The CDR3 is 15 amino acids. The CDR3 loop is CASSHKPMSGYEQYF. As DNA, the CDR3 is TGTGCCAGCAGCCATAAACCAATGAGCGGCTACGAGCAGTACTTC.

The chain links TRBV5-1 to TRBJ1-4, with TRBD1 identical over 7 bases. The CDR3 consists of 16 residues. The J segment lost 2 bases and the V segment lost 0 bases, leaving 4 bases of the junction unmatched. Germline lookup yields CDR1 SGHRS and CDR2 YFSETQ. The CDR3 DNA reads as TGCGCCAGCAGCTTGGGAGAGGGGGCGACTAATGAAAAACTGTTTTTT. Protein product: CASSLGEGATNEKLFF. The complete variable domain, with remaining parts taken from reference TRBV5-1 and TRBJ1-4, reads KAGVTQTPRYLIKTRGQQVTLSCSPISGHRSVSWYQQTPGQGLQFLFEYFSETQRNKGNFPGRFSGRQFSNSRSEMNVSTLELGDSALYLCASSLGEGATNEKLFFGSGTQLSVL.

V is TRBV27 and J is TRBJ2-5, with 7 bases fitting TRBD1. The CDR3 runs 14 residues. Germline V gives CDR1 MNHEY, CDR2 SMNVEV (reference sequence). Trimming at V came to 5 bases and at J to 4 bases, leaving 7 bases not matched to a gene. CDR3 residues: CASSPPGQLETQYF. The DNA of the CDR3 is TGTGCCAGCAGTCCCCCGGGACAGCTAGAGACCCAGTACTTC.

V and J are TRBV6-4 and TRBJ2-1, with TRBD1 matching over 9 bases. V trimming: 5 bases; J trimming: 7 bases; junction bases outside the gene matches: 3. The CDR3 sequence is 13 residues long. Germline lookup yields CDR1 MRHNA and CDR2 SNTAGT. This chain's CDR3 is CASSPQGANEQFF. The CDR3 bases are TGTGCCAGCAGTCCACAGGGGGCGAATGAGCAGTTCTTC.

The chain carries TRBV4-1 and TRBJ1-2, with 7 nucleotides matching TRBD1. This CDR3 has 14 residues. Trimming at V came to 1 base and at J to 6 bases, leaving 5 bases not matched to a gene. Germline assignment: CDR1 MGHRA and CDR2 YSYEKL. The CDR3 sequence: CASSQGGGEDGYTF. CDR3 DNA sequence: TGCGCCAGCAGCCAAGGAGGGGGCGAGGATGGCTACACCTTC.

The gene calls are TRBV6-6 and TRBJ1-4, with 9 positions matching TRBD1. The CDR3 loop spans 14 amino acids. CDR1 MNHNY and CDR2 SVGAGI come from the germline V gene (reference sequence). The ends lost 6 bases at V and 7 bases at J; junction bases unmatched: 6. Here the CDR3 DNA reads TGTGCCAGCAGCTGGGACAGGGACGCTGAAAAACTGTTTTTT. This gives the protein CASSWDRDAEKLFF.

The chain employs TRBV7-2 and TRBJ1-2; possibly TRBD1 for D (6 bases). The CDR3 extends over 16 amino acids. The germline V gene encodes CDR1 SGHTA and CDR2 FQGNSA. V lost 2 bases, J lost 4 bases, and 17 bases lay in between. The CDR3: CASSLSGTRGGYGYTF. In nucleotides, the CDR3 is TGTGCCAGCAGCTTATCCGGGACACGAGGTGGCTATGGCTACACCTTC.

The chain links TRBV7-2 to TRBJ2-7; a possible D gene is TRBD2 (5 bases). CDR1 is SGHTA and CDR2 is FQGNSA in the germline V gene. The ends were cut back, 3 bases at V and 5 bases at J, with 11 bases in the middle. The length of the CDR3 is 13 residues. The CDR3 loop is CASSFRRMDEQYF. Written as DNA, the CDR3 is TGTGCCAGCAGCTTCAGGAGGATGGACGAGCAGTACTTC.

This chain joins TRBV5-1 and TRBJ2-7, with 10 bases aligning to TRBD1. Trimming at V came to 3 bases and at J to 8 bases, leaving 8 bases not matched to a gene. CDR3 length: 14 residues. Per germline, CDR1 SGHRS and CDR2 YFSETQ. The CDR3 coding sequence is TGCGCCAGCAGCTGGGGTGGGACAGGGGAAAAGCAGTACTTC. Amino acids: CASSWGGTGEKQYF.

J is TRBJ1-5 and V is TRBV28, with 7 nucleotides matching TRBD1. The CDR3 is 12 residues long. V lost 10 bases to trimming and J lost 4 bases; unmatched junction nucleotides: 4. Germline CDR1 and CDR2: MDHEN and SYDVKM. The CDR3 sequence: CATATGNQPQHF. CDR3 coding DNA: TGTGCCACCGCGACAGGGAATCAGCCCCAGCATTTT.

This sequence joins TRBV27 and TRBJ2-7; tentative D call: TRBD2 (6 bases). This CDR3 spans 13 amino acids. V was shortened by 6 bases and J by 7 bases, with 16 bases between the two germline ends. CDR1 and CDR2 (germline): MNHEY, SMNVEV (reference sequence). The CDR3 DNA follows: TGTGCCAGCAGCCGCTCGGGGGAGGCGGAGCAGTACTTC. Translated, it gives CASSRSGEAEQYF.

This clone was recorded only once. The CDR3 protein is CASSLMRVGGNTIYF. CDR3 DNA sequence: TGTGCCAGCAGCTTAATGAGAGTTGGTGGAAACACCATATATTTT. The chain couples TRBV7-8 to TRBJ1-3; D not resolved. The V end lost 2 bases, the J end lost 3 bases, and 11 bases lay between the germline ends. The CDR3 runs to 15 residues. In germline, CDR1 is SGHVS, CDR2 FQNEAQ.

The chain recombines TRBV29-1 with TRBJ1-1; D might be TRBD1 (5 bases). The germline V gene has CDR1 SQVTM and CDR2 ANQGSEA. The germline V and J ends were trimmed by 5 bases and 7 bases, with 17 bases remaining between them. This CDR3 has 13 amino acids. The DNA for the CDR3 is TGCAGCGTTTATCGGGGGTTTTCGGGTGAAGCTTTCTTT. It is translated as CSVYRGFSGEAFF.

CDR3 amino acids: CAWSEGSYNEQFF. The CDR3 DNA reads TGTGCCTGGTCGGAGGGGTCGTACAATGAGCAGTTCTTC. The V call is TRBV30, the J call TRBJ2-1; TRBD2 might be the D (6 bases). The germline CDR1 and CDR2 sequences are GTSNPN and SVGIG (reference sequence). This CDR3 is 13 amino acids long. Trimming removed 5 bases at V and 4 bases at J, with 12 bases between.

Only one count was recorded for this clone. The V and J genes are TRBV7-2 and TRBJ2-7; no definite D call. The length of the CDR3 is 13 residues. Germline loops: CDR1 SGHTA, CDR2 FQGNSA. The V gene lost 1 base and the J gene lost 4 bases, with 8 bases spanning the gap. The CDR3 DNA is TGTGCCAGCAGCTTAGAGTTCGGGTACGAGCAGTACTTC. Residues: CASSLEFGYEQYF.